This T cell receptor (beta chain) was observed in a study of T-cell reconstitution after alpha-beta-depleted transplantation in children. Study-wide results and limits: Reportedly, only several hundred clones from non-depleted graft cells drove alpha-beta T-cell counts at about two months.

Germline assignment: CDR1 MDHEN and CDR2 SYDVKM. The CDR3 has 14 amino acids. J lost 4 bases, V lost 8 bases, and 2 bases had no gene match. This clonotype turned up a few times. Its antigen is unknown. Preparing the TCRbeta library involved the use of unique molecular identifiers. Each CDR3 protein is one row after TCRdb ran MiXCR on the PCR reads. The sample has a few hundred thousand distinct CDR3 sequences; 27% are singletons. Source: PBMCs, taken before TCRalphabeta/CD19-depleted stem cell transplant. This chain uses TRBV28 with TRBJ2-2; 12 bases match TRBD2. The sequence was collected from a boy under two years old with Wiskott-Aldrich syndrome, due to receive a stem cell transplant. CDR3 nucleotides: TGTGCCAGCGGACTAGCGGGAACCACCGGGGAGCTGTTTTTT. Amino acids: CASGLAGTTGELFF.